Below are 5 T cell receptor beta chains sequenced from a single sample in a study of control samples from healthy donors and cancer patients. Generated by immunoSEQ multiplex PCR, the TCRdb table keeps only in-frame clones and is missing some. This table holds 98,000 or so clones, about 88% found once. The material sequenced was blood. Receptor source: a woman in her 70s in good health.

V is TRBV7-9 and J is TRBJ2-4; D is unclear. CDR1 and CDR2 from the germline V gene are SEHNR and FQNEAQ (reference sequence). V lost 2 bases and J lost 7, with 6 bases in between. This CDR3 contains 12 residues. CDR3 region: CASSLRPNIQYF. The CDR3 DNA reads as TGTGCCAGCAGCTTAAGGCCCAACATTCAGTACTTC.

The V gene is TRBV7-9, the J gene TRBJ2-1, with 12 bases lining up with TRBD2. The CDR3 has 15 residues. Germline CDR1 is SEHNR and CDR2 is FQNEAQ (reference sequence). V was clipped by 5 bases and J by 12 bases; unmatched bases: 11. The CDR3 protein is CASSKASGGAGWQFF. Written as DNA, the CDR3 is TGTGCCAGCAGCAAAGCTAGCGGGGGGGCCGGGTGGCAGTTCTTC.

The gene calls are TRBV6-6 and TRBJ2-7; no clear D gene. The CDR3 has 12 residues. The ends were cut back, 6 bases at V and 3 bases at J, with 9 bases in the middle. CDR1 is MNHNY and CDR2 is SVGAGI in the germline V gene (reference sequence). CDR3 DNA: TGTGCCAGCAGATCCCTGAGCTACGAGCAGTACTTC. As protein: CASRSLSYEQYF.

V usage is TRBV18 and J usage is TRBJ2-2, with 7 bases identical to TRBD1. This CDR3 is built from 16 residues. Germline CDR1 reads KGHSH; CDR2 reads LQKENI. The J segment lost 5 bases and the V segment lost 5 bases, leaving 11 bases of the junction unmatched. The CDR3 nucleotides read TGTGCCAGCTCAGCCCGGGACAGAGTATCAACCGGGGAGCTGTTTTTT. This encodes CASSARDRVSTGELFF. The full variable domain, in which reference TRBV18 and TRBJ2-2 provide the parts outside the CDR3, is NAGVMQNPRHLVRRRGQEARLRCSPMKGHSHVYWYRQLPEEGLKFMVYLQKENIIDESGMPKERFSAEFPKEGPSILRIQQVVRGDSAAYFCASSARDRVSTGELFFGEGSRLTVL.

The chain joins TRBV18 to TRBJ1-1; 10 bases are shared with TRBD1. Trimming took 6 bases from V and 11 from J; bases not matched to a gene: 9. CDR1 and CDR2 (germline): KGHSH, LQKENI. The CDR3 has 13 amino acids. CDR3 DNA sequence: TGTGCCAGCTCCCCGGAAAGGACAGGGGGTGCTTTCTTT. Its translation: CASSPERTGGAFF.